The T cell receptor beta chain under discussion was sequenced for a study of shared clonotypes between healthy human individuals. As for the study in general: Three CD4 naive, three CD4 memory, two CD8 naive and one CD8 memory plate were used per donor.

CDR1 SNHLY and CDR2 FYNNEI come from the germline V gene. The CDR3 sequence is 14 residues long. V was pared by 4 bases and J by 2 bases, with 11 bases between. In the authors' workflow: ImmunoSEQ sequences covered only the junction and lacked quality scores; filtering therefore differed. The repertoire was sequenced with immunoSEQ multiplex PCR; TCRdb's copy has only in-frame clones and lacks some. The V and J calls and clone size are taken from that table; D and trimming were inferred from the DNA. Seen here are over 2 million clones, about 95% observed once, and the top ten hold 0.9% to 1.3%. Positively selected for CCR7, the CD45RO-negative cells used as naive CD8 cells excluded terminally differentiated effector memory CD45RA+ cells.

Sequenced sample: naive CD8+ T cells sorted from blood. The sequence derives from a man between 18 and 29 years old in good health. The V and J genes are TRBV2 and TRBJ1-2, with a tentative D call TRBD1 (6 bases). The CDR3 DNA reads as TGTGCCAGCAGTGCATCTGGGGGCAACTATGGCTACACCTTC. This codes for CASSASGGNYGYTF.